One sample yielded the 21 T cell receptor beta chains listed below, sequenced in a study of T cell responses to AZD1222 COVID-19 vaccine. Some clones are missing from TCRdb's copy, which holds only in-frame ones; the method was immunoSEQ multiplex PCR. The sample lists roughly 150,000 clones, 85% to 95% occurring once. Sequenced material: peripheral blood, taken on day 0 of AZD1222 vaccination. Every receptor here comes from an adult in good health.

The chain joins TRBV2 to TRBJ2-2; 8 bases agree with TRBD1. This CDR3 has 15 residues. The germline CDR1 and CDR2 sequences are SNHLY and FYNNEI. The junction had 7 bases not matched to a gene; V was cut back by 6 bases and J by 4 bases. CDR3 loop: CASRTGGAVTGELFF. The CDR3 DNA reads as TGTGCCAGCAGAACAGGGGGAGCGGTCACCGGGGAGCTGTTTTTT.

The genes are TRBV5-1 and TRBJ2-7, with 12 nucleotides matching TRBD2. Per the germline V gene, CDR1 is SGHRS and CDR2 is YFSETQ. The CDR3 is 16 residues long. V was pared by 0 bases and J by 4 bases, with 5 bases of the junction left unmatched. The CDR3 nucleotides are TGCGCCAGCAGCTTGGAACTAGCGGGGGGACTTTACGAGCAGTACTTC. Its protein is CASSLELAGGLYEQYF.

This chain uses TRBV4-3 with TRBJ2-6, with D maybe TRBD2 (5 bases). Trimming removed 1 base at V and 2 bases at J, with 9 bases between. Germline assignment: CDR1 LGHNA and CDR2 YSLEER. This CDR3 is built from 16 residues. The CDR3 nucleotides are TGCGCCAGCAGCCAAGGCGGGTCTACTGGGGCCAACGTCCTGACTTTC. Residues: CASSQGGSTGANVLTF.

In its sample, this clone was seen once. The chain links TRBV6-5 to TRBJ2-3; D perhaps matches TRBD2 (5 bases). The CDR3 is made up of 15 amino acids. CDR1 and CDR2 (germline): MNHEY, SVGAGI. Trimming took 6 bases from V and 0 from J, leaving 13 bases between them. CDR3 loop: CASSRTETSTDTQYF. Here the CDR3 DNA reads TGTGCCAGCAGCCGGACTGAGACTAGCACAGATACGCAGTATTTT.

CDR3 protein: CASSQGYGFSTDTQYF. CDR3 nucleotide sequence: TGTGCCAGCAGCCAAGGGTACGGGTTTAGCACAGATACGCAGTATTTT. This chain connects TRBV3-1 (or the pseudogene TRBV3-2) to TRBJ2-3; D remains unclear. Germline-derived CDR1 and CDR2 are LGHDT and YNNKEL (reference sequence). V lost 1 base, J lost 0 bases, and 11 bases lay in between. This CDR3 is 16 amino acids long.

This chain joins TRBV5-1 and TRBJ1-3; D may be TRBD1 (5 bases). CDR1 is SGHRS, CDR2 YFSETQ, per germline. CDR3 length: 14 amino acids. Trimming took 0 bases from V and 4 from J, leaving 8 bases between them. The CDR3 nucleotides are TGCGCCAGCAGCTTGGGGCAGGGCGGAAACACCATATATTTT. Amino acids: CASSLGQGGNTIYF. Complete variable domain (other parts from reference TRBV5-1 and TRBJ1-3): KAGVTQTPRYLIKTRGQQVTLSCSPISGHRSVSWYQQTPGQGLQFLFEYFSETQRNKGNFPGRFSGRQFSNSRSEMNVSTLELGDSALYLCASSLGQGGNTIYFGEGSWLTVV.

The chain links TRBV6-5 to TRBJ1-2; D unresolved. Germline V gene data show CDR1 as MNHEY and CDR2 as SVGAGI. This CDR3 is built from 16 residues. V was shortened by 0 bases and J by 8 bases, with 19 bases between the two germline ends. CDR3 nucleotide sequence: TGTGCCAGCAGTTACTCGGTTGGAGGCAGCTTGGACGGCTACACCTTC. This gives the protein CASSYSVGGSLDGYTF.

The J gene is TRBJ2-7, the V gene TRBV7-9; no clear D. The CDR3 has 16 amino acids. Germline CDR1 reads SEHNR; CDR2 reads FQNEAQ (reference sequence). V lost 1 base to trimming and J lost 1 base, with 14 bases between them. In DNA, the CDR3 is TGTGCCAGCAGCTTAGAGCTATTCGGCCGATCCTACGAGCAGTACTTC. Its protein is CASSLELFGRSYEQYF.

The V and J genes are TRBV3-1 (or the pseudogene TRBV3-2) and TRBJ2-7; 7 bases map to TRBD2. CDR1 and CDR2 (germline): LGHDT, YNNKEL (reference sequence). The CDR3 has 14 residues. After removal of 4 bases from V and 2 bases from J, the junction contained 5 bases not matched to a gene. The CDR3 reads CASSPAGLTYEQYF. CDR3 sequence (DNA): TGTGCCAGCAGCCCGGCGGGACTAACCTACGAGCAGTACTTC.

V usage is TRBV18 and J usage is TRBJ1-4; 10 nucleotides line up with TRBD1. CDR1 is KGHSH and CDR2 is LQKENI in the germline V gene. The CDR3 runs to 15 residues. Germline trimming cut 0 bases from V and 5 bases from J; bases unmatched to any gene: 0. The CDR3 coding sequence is TGTGCCAGCTCACCACCGGGACAGGGGAATGAAAAACTGTTTTTT. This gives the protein CASSPPGQGNEKLFF.

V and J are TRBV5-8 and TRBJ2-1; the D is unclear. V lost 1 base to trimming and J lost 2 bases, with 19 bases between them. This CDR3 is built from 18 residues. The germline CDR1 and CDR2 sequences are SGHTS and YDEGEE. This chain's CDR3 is CASSLLLVIVPAYNEQFF. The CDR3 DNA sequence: TGTGCCAGCAGCTTGCTCCTAGTTATTGTCCCCGCCTACAATGAGCAGTTCTTC.

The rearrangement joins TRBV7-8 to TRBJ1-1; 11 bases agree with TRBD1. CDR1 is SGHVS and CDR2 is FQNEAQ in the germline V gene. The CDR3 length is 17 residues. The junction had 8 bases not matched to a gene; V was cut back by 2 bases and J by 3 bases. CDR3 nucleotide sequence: TGTGCCAGCAGCTTAACAACTACGGGACAGGGGGACACTGAAGCTTTCTTT. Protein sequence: CASSLTTTGQGDTEAFF. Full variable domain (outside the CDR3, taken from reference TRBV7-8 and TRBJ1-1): GAGVSQSPRYKVAKRGQDVALRCDPISGHVSLFWYQQALGQGPEFLTYFQNEAQLDKSGLPSDRFFAERPEGSVSTLKIQRTQQEDSAVYLCASSLTTTGQGDTEAFFGQGTRLTVV.

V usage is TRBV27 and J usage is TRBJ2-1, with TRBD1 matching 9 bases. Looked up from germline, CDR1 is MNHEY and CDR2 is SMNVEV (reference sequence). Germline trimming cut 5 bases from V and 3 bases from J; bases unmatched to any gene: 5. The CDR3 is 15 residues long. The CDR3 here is CASSRTGALYNEQFF. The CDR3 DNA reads TGTGCCAGCAGTCGGACAGGGGCCCTCTACAATGAGCAGTTCTTC.

This chain's CDR3 is CASSSPGRDSYYEQYF. The CDR3 region has the DNA TGTGCCAGCAGTTCCCCGGGTAGGGACAGTTACTACGAGCAGTACTTC. The chain uses TRBV27 and TRBJ2-7, with 7 bases identical to TRBD1. The CDR3 is made up of 16 amino acids. Germline V gives CDR1 MNHEY, CDR2 SMNVEV (reference sequence). The ends lost 4 bases at V and 3 bases at J; junction bases unmatched: 12.

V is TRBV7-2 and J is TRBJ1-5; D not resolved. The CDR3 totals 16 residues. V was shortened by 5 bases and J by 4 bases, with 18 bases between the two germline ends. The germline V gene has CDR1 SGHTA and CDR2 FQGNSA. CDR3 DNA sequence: TGTGCCAGCAGCCTAGGGAAGGTTGGAAGTAATCAGCCCCAGCATTTT. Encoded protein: CASSLGKVGSNQPQHF.

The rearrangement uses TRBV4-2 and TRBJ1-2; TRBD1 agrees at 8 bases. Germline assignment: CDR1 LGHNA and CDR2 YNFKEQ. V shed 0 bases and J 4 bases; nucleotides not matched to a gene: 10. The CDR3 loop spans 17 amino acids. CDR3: CASSQEVSAGGSYGYTF. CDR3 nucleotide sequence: TGTGCCAGCAGCCAAGAGGTCTCGGCAGGGGGCAGCTATGGCTACACCTTC.

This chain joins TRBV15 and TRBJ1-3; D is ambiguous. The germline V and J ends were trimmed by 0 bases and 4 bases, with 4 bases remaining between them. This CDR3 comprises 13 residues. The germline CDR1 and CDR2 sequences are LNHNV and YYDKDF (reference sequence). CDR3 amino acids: CATSRDLGNTIYF. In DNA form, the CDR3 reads TGTGCCACCAGCAGAGATTTAGGAAACACCATATATTTT.

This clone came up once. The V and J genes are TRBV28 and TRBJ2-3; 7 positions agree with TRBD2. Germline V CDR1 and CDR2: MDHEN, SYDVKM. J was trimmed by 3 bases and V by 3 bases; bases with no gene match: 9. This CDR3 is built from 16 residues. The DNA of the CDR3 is TGTGCCAGCAGTTTCGCTGGGAGGGGCAGAACAGATACGCAGTATTTT. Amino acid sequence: CASSFAGRGRTDTQYF.

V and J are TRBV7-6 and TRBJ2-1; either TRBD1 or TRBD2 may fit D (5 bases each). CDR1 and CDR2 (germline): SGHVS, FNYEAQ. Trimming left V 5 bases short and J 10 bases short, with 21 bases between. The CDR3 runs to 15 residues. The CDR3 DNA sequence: TGTGCCAGCAGCCCTGCCGGGACCAATCTTTTCGAGCAGTTCTTC. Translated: CASSPAGTNLFEQFF.

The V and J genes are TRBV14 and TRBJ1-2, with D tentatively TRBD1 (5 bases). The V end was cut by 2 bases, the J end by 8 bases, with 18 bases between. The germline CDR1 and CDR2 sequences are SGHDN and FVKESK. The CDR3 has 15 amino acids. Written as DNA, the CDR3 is TGTGCCAGCAGCCAACAGGGAAGGACGGCGGGAGGCTACACCTTC. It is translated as CASSQQGRTAGGYTF.

CDR3 amino acids: CASSPIQGINQPQHF. The CDR3 DNA reads as TGTGCCAGCTCACCCATACAGGGGATCAATCAGCCCCAGCATTTT. The rearrangement joins TRBV18 to TRBJ1-5, with 7 bases identical to TRBD1. The CDR3 extends over 15 amino acids. After removal of 3 bases from V and 3 bases from J, the junction contained 5 bases not matched to a gene. Germline-derived CDR1 and CDR2 are KGHSH and LQKENI. The entire variable domain, with the rest obtained from reference TRBV18 and TRBJ1-5, is as follows: NAGVMQNPRHLVRRRGQEARLRCSPMKGHSHVYWYRQLPEEGLKFMVYLQKENIIDESGMPKERFSAEFPKEGPSILRIQQVVRGDSAAYFCASSPIQGINQPQHFGDGTRLSIL.